This T cell receptor beta chain is from a study of CD8+ T cells in alopecia areata. The study, taken as a whole, reports: Possibly as an HLA-related effect, TCR sharing across patients appeared less clear than in mice.

As regards this clone: Antigen: not known.

This CDR3 comprises 17 residues. Following RNA extraction, reverse transcription yielded cDNA that acted as the sequencing template. Measured with immunoSEQ multiplex PCR; TCRdb has only the in-frame clones, and not every one. The data show 35,000 to 45,000 clones, over 85% seen once. Treatment reported: oral pan-JAK inhibitor, 5-10 mg twice daily. Sequenced here: CD8+ T cells sorted from blood, sampled at week 24, from a patient treated with tofacitinib. This sequence was found in a human donor with alopecia areata. The V call is TRBV21-1, the J call TRBJ2-7; the table's D call of TRBD1 was not tested on the DNA. TRBV21-1 is recorded as a pseudogene. DNA of the CDR3: TGTGCCAGCAGCAAGTGCGGACAGGCGGAAACCACCTACGAGCAGTACTTC. Its protein is CASSKCGQAETTYEQYF.